Listed here are 4 T cell receptor beta chains from one sample, sequenced in a study of T cells in localized non-small cell lung cancer. Profiled with immunoSEQ multiplex PCR; TCRdb holds only in-frame clones, not every one. The table has around 3,600 clones, 31% seen once. Specimen: normal lung tissue next to the tumor, collected before any cancer treatment. The receptors were gathered from a male donor aged 60 or over with stage III lung adenocarcinoma.

This clone was observed a handful of times. The rearrangement joins TRBV9 to TRBJ1-1, with D uncertain. V lost 5 bases, J lost 5 bases, and 13 bases lay in between. CDR1 is SGDLS, CDR2 YYNGEE, per germline. The CDR3 totals 13 residues. The CDR3, as DNA: TGTGCCAGCAGTGGGCTGAGTGGGACTGAAGCTTTCTTT. Translation: CASSGLSGTEAFF.

This clone came up a few times. V gene TRBV12-2 combines with J gene TRBJ2-5; the table's D call, TRBD2, has no DNA check behind it. TRBV12-2 is noted as a pseudogene. The CDR3 length is 14 residues. The chain's CDR3 is CASSFRLAEETQYF. CDR3 DNA: TGTGCCAGTTCATTCAGGCTAGCGGAAGAGACCCAGTACTTC.

This clone was seen a single time. This chain connects TRBV15 to TRBJ2-7, with 7 nucleotides matching TRBD2. Germline assignment: CDR1 LNHNV and CDR2 YYDKDF (reference sequence). The J segment lost 3 bases and the V segment lost 1 base, leaving 3 bases of the junction unmatched. This CDR3 has 14 amino acids. The CDR3 region is CATSRAGLNYEQYF. In DNA, the CDR3 is TGTGCCACCAGCAGAGCGGGACTAAACTACGAGCAGTACTTC.

V is TRBV4-1 and J is TRBJ2-7; 9 nucleotides align to TRBD2. Germline-derived CDR1 and CDR2 are MGHRA and YSYEKL. V trimming: 1 base; J trimming: 2 bases; junction bases outside the gene matches: 6. The CDR3 totals 16 residues. The chain's CDR3 is CASSQGLLAGTYEQYF. The CDR3 DNA sequence: TGCGCCAGCAGCCAAGGGCTCCTAGCGGGGACCTACGAGCAGTACTTC.